This T cell receptor (beta chain) was sequenced in a study of OX40 agonist ivuxolimab in advanced cancers. Study context: The dose-escalation cohort had hepatocellular carcinoma, melanoma, renal cell or head and neck cancer. Study observations and caveats: Some patients without response likewise showed low normalized clonal expansion.

The V gene's germline CDR1 is ENHRY and CDR2 SYGVKD. The CDR3 length is 16 residues. Deletions cut 3 bases from V and 4 bases from J, with 18 bases between. In the case of this clone: The target antigen is unknown.

Assay: immunoSEQ multiplex PCR; the TCRdb copy retains only in-frame clones and omits some. The sample contains about 73,000 clones, 85% to 90% of which appear only once. At cycle 4 day 1, cycle 7 day 1, and baseline, blood was sampled. Sequencing used CD4+ or CD8+ T cells sorted from blood, obtained in a trial of the OX40 agonist ivuxolimab. The sequence was obtained from an adult with an advanced solid tumor such as melanoma, head and neck, liver or kidney cancer. V and J are TRBV10-3 and TRBJ1-1, with D possibly being TRBD1 (5 bases). CDR3: CAISDSPFRVSTEAFF. CDR3 nucleotide sequence: TGTGCCATCAGTGATTCCCCCTTCAGGGTAAGCACTGAAGCTTTCTTT.